The table lists the clone carrying this TCR beta chain with a few counts. What it recognizes is unknown. TCRdb reprocessed the RT-PCR reads with MiXCR, giving one entry per CDR3 protein. The sample has around 520,000 distinct CDR3 sequences, about 11% seen once. These data come from a study of response to subunit inactivated influenza vaccine. V gave up 0 bases and J gave up 5 bases; unmatched junction bases: 14. This CDR3 is built from 20 residues. The study's findings and limits: After each seasonal influenza vaccination, few new T cells are recruited, the authors suggested.

This clonotype originated in a man aged 50-60 years who received an inactivated influenza vaccine. The sequences come from PBMCs from blood, collected on the day of vaccination. The V call is TRBV12-3 or TRBV12-4, the J call TRBJ2-5; 14 bases align to TRBD2. CDR3 sequence (DNA): TGTGCCAGCAGTTTAGCGGTGGGACTAGCGGGAGACCGAGGTTGGGAGACCCAGTACTTC. This gives the protein CASSLAVGLAGDRGWETQYF.